The 30 T cell receptor beta chains in this list originate from one sample, sequenced in a study of CD8+ T cells in alopecia areata. Extracted from the samples, RNA was reverse transcribed into cDNA to serve as the sequencing template. The data were produced by immunoSEQ multiplex PCR, yet TCRdb's version contains in-frame clones alone and is incomplete. In the table there are about 140,000 clones, 55% of which are singletons. Sequencing was carried out using CD4+ T cells sorted from blood. These receptors were obtained from a human donor in good health.

This clone appeared a single time. V usage is TRBV7-8 and J usage is TRBJ1-2; the D gene is possibly TRBD1 (6 bases). CDR3 length: 14 amino acids. Germline-derived CDR1 and CDR2 are SGHVS and FQNEAQ. The V end was cut by 5 bases, the J end by 8 bases, with 18 bases between. DNA of the CDR3: TGTGCCAGCAGCGTCCTGCCAGGGGAGGAAGGCTACACCTTC. It encodes CASSVLPGEEGYTF.

This clone was observed a handful of times. The rearrangement links TRBV5-1 to TRBJ2-1; D remains unclear. The CDR3 runs 11 residues. V shed 5 bases and J shed 7 bases, with 7 bases lying between them. Germline V lookup: CDR1 SGHRS, CDR2 YFSETQ. Written as DNA, the CDR3 is TGCGCCAGCAGTTCGGGTAATGAGCAGTTCTTC. This gives the protein CASSSGNEQFF.

The chain recombines TRBV15 with TRBJ1-5; 8 bases are shared with TRBD1. The CDR3 runs 15 residues. The junction had 1 base not matched to a gene; V was cut back by 0 bases and J by 3 bases. Germline V gene lookup returns CDR1 LNHNV and CDR2 YYDKDF (reference sequence). The chain's CDR3 is CATSREQGVNQPQHF. The CDR3 DNA sequence: TGTGCCACCAGCAGAGAACAGGGGGTCAATCAGCCCCAGCATTTT. Together with reference TRBV15 and TRBJ1-5, the CDR3 gives the full variable domain: DAMVIQNPRYQVTQFGKPVTLSCSQTLNHNVMYWYQQKSSQAPKLLFHYYDKDFNNEADTPDNFQSRRPNTSFCFLDIRSPGLGDTAMYLCATSREQGVNQPQHFGDGTRLSIL.

The chain employs TRBV7-6 and TRBJ2-7, with D possibly TRBD1 on 5 matching bases. The CDR3 runs 13 residues. V was shortened by 1 base and J by 6 bases, with 10 bases between the two germline ends. CDR1 SGHVS and CDR2 FNYEAQ come from the germline V gene. In DNA, the CDR3 is TGTGCCAGCAGCTTAGACATCCAGGGCGAGCAGTACTTC. Translated, it gives CASSLDIQGEQYF.

This clone was detected only a few times. Other DNA sequences of this sample code for an identical CDR3. The chain combines TRBV6-5 with TRBJ2-3; D not certain. The germline gives CDR1 MNHEY, CDR2 SVGAGI. The CDR3 has 13 amino acids. V was shortened by 6 bases and J by 0 bases, with 7 bases between the two germline ends. The CDR3, as DNA: TGTGCCAGCAGAAGAGACAGCACAGATACGCAGTATTTT. It codes for CASRRDSTDTQYF.

The V gene is TRBV7-9, the J gene TRBJ1-1, with 7 bases that match TRBD1. CDR3 length equals 16 residues. V lost 3 bases to trimming and J lost 0 bases; unmatched junction nucleotides: 7. CDR1 is SEHNR, CDR2 FQNEAQ, per germline (reference sequence). The CDR3 region has the DNA TGTGCCAGCAGCTTGAAATACAGGGGAGTGAACACTGAAGCTTTCTTT. Translated: CASSLKYRGVNTEAFF. Full variable domain (remainder filled in from reference TRBV7-9 and TRBJ1-1): DTGVSQNPRHKITKRGQNVTFRCDPISEHNRLYWYRQTLGQGPEFLTYFQNEAQLEKSRLLSDRFSAERPKGSFSTLEIQRTEQGDSAMYLCASSLKYRGVNTEAFFGQGTRLTVV.

V gene TRBV27 combines with J gene TRBJ1-5; D remains ambiguous. This CDR3 is 16 amino acids long. V was shortened by 2 bases and J by 6 bases, with 17 bases between the two germline ends. Germline CDR1 and CDR2: MNHEY and SMNVEV (reference sequence). This chain's CDR3 is CASSLRSGLSVQPQHF. CDR3 coding DNA: TGTGCCAGCAGTTTACGGTCAGGCCTTAGCGTTCAGCCCCAGCATTTT.

The chain has TRBV11-2 and TRBJ2-2, with TRBD2 matching over 8 bases. J was trimmed by 4 bases and V by 2 bases; bases with no gene match: 6. Germline V gene lookup returns CDR1 SGHAT and CDR2 FQNNGV. The CDR3 runs to 16 residues. CDR3 sequence: CASSLLSSGRTGELFF. The CDR3 DNA reads TGTGCCAGCAGCTTACTCTCTAGCGGGCGCACCGGGGAGCTGTTTTTT.

The chain has TRBV11-2 and TRBJ2-7; D is undetermined. Per germline, CDR1 SGHAT and CDR2 FQNNGV. The CDR3 is 13 residues long. V lost 5 bases and J 3 bases, leaving 11 bases between the germline ends. The DNA for the CDR3 is TGTGCCAGCAGCCCACCCTACGACTACGAGCAGTACTTC. Translating gives CASSPPYDYEQYF.

This clone has a handful of counts. The V and J genes are TRBV6-6 and TRBJ1-2; 7 nucleotides line up with TRBD1. Germline assignment: CDR1 MNHNY and CDR2 SVGAGI (reference sequence). The CDR3 is 14 residues long. V dropped 2 bases and J dropped 3; count of bases not matched to a gene: 3. DNA of the CDR3: TGTGCCAGCAGTTACGCAGGGGGAGACTATGGCTACACCTTC. This encodes CASSYAGGDYGYTF.

The rearrangement joins TRBV5-1 to TRBJ2-2; D might be TRBD1 or TRBD2, each matching 5 bases. The germline V gene encodes CDR1 SGHRS and CDR2 YFSETQ. The CDR3 contains 17 residues. V was shortened by 0 bases and J by 0 bases, with 12 bases between the two germline ends. In DNA, the CDR3 is TGCGCCAGCAGCTTGGTGACGGGGCCCGCGAACACCGGGGAGCTGTTTTTT. This translates into CASSLVTGPANTGELFF.

This chain uses TRBV5-1 with TRBJ2-3; D gene ambiguous. V was clipped by 0 bases and J by 3 bases, with 11 bases between them. From germline, CDR1 is SGHRS and CDR2 YFSETQ. CDR3 length equals 15 residues. CDR3 loop: CASSLDAGPTDTQYF. CDR3 DNA: TGCGCCAGCAGCTTGGACGCCGGACCTACAGATACGCAGTATTTT.

This clone is judged medium-sized (0.01 to 0.1%). The V gene is TRBV19, the J gene TRBJ2-4; TRBD1 aligns across 9 bases. The CDR3 sequence is 14 residues long. V was clipped by 5 bases and J by 6 bases; unmatched bases: 5. Germline V gene data show CDR1 as LNHDA and CDR2 as SQIVND (reference sequence). The CDR3 sequence: CASSSPTGGNIQYF. CDR3 nucleotide sequence: TGTGCCAGTAGTTCCCCGACAGGGGGAAACATTCAGTACTTC.

This clone was seen a few times. The V and J genes are TRBV9 and TRBJ2-7, with unresolved D. V dropped 4 bases and J dropped 1 base, with 9 bases sitting between them. The CDR3 is 13 amino acids. Per germline, CDR1 SGDLS and CDR2 YYNGEE. The CDR3 region is CASSLEASYEQYF. The DNA of the CDR3 is TGTGCCAGCAGCTTAGAGGCTTCCTACGAGCAGTACTTC.

This clone was found a few times. The V and J genes are TRBV30 and TRBJ2-6; either TRBD1 or TRBD2 may fit D (5 bases each). The germline CDR1 and CDR2 sequences are GTSNPN and SVGIG (reference sequence). The CDR3 sequence is 15 residues long. The V end was cut by 1 base, the J end by 2 bases, with 9 bases between. CDR3 residues: CAWSGGAAGANVLTF. CDR3 DNA sequence: TGTGCCTGGAGTGGAGGGGCGGCTGGGGCCAACGTCCTGACTTTC.

DNA of the CDR3: TGCAGCGTAAACAGGGCAGTAGGCACTGAAGCTTTCTTT. This sequence encodes CSVNRAVGTEAFF. The chain has TRBV29-1 and TRBJ1-1, with D tentatively TRBD1 (6 bases). V shed 6 bases and J shed 4 bases, with 15 bases lying between them. The CDR3 spans 13 residues. Germline V gives CDR1 SQVTM, CDR2 ANQGSEA.

The chain joins TRBV6-5 to TRBJ1-4; no clear D. Trimming shortened V by 5 bases and J by 5 bases, and 9 bases separated the two germline ends. The CDR3 covers 13 residues. In germline, CDR1 is MNHEY, CDR2 SVGAGI. The CDR3 DNA follows: TGTGCCAGCAGTGCAGTGGGGAATGAAAAACTGTTTTTT. The encoded protein is CASSAVGNEKLFF.

The table lists this clone with a count of one. The chain combines TRBV5-1 with TRBJ2-6, with D perhaps assigned TRBD1 or TRBD2 (5 bases each). CDR1 is SGHRS and CDR2 is YFSETQ in the germline V gene. Trimming left V 9 bases short and J 4 bases short, with 23 bases between. This CDR3 has 17 amino acids. The CDR3 nucleotides are TGCGCCACCCGACCGGCACAGGTTTCGGGGGGGGCCAACGTCCTGACTTTC. Protein: CATRPAQVSGGANVLTF. Complete variable domain (other parts from reference TRBV5-1 and TRBJ2-6): KAGVTQTPRYLIKTRGQQVTLSCSPISGHRSVSWYQQTPGQGLQFLFEYFSETQRNKGNFPGRFSGRQFSNSRSEMNVSTLELGDSALYLCATRPAQVSGGANVLTFGAGSRLTVL.

V and J are TRBV9 and TRBJ1-2; D gene ambiguous. With 4 bases removed from V and 9 bases from J, the gap between germline ends came to 19 bases. Germline-derived CDR1 and CDR2 are SGDLS and YYNGEE. The CDR3 spans 14 residues. CDR3 coding DNA: TGTGCCAGCAGCCTCCTTGGAGGGAGTATGCGCTACACCTTC. Protein product: CASSLLGGSMRYTF. The variable domain in full, with the rest retrieved from reference TRBV9 and TRBJ1-2, is DSGVTQTPKHLITATGQRVTLRCSPRSGDLSVYWYQQSLDQGLQFLIQYYNGEERAKGNILERFSAQQFPDLHSELNLSSLELGDSALYFCASSLLGGSMRYTFGSGTRLTVV.

CDR3 in DNA: TGTGCCAGCAGCCAAGGCCTATTCGGCTACACCTTC. It codes for CASSQGLFGYTF. This sequence joins TRBV14 and TRBJ1-2; D uncertain. With 1 base removed from V and 8 bases from J, the gap between germline ends came to 8 bases. The CDR3 has 12 residues. Germline assignment: CDR1 SGHDN and CDR2 FVKESK.

This rearrangement joins TRBV6-1 to TRBJ2-4; 9 bases align to TRBD1. The CDR3 consists of 14 residues. Germline CDR1 reads MNHNS; CDR2 reads SASEGT. J gave up 6 bases and V 6 bases, and 6 bases lay outside the gene matches. This CDR3 reads CASRGQGRGNIQYF. CDR3 DNA: TGTGCCAGCAGGGGACAGGGAAGGGGAAACATTCAGTACTTC.

This clone was observed a handful of times. The rearrangement joins TRBV28 to TRBJ1-2; 7 bases fit TRBD1. After removal of 5 bases from V and 8 bases from J, the junction contained 5 bases not matched to a gene. Germline loops: CDR1 MDHEN, CDR2 SYDVKM. The CDR3 length is 12 residues. CDR3 loop: CASSQRGLGYTF. The CDR3 DNA sequence: TGTGCCAGCAGTCAGAGGGGGCTAGGCTACACCTTC.

J is TRBJ2-3 and V is TRBV20-1; D possibly corresponds to TRBD2 (6 bases). V dropped 6 bases and J dropped 2 bases, with 6 bases sitting between them. Germline assignment: CDR1 DFQATT and CDR2 SNEGSKA (reference sequence). This CDR3 is built from 11 residues. For the CDR3, the DNA is TGCAGTGCGGGACTCACAGATACGCAGTATTTT. Its translation: CSAGLTDTQYF.

This chain uses TRBV5-6 with TRBJ1-4; a weak D match, TRBD1 (6 bases). Germline loops: CDR1 SGHDT, CDR2 YYEEEE. V lost 4 bases and J lost 8, with 18 bases in between. The CDR3 totals 15 residues. The CDR3 protein is CASSPRKMGAEKLFF. CDR3 in DNA: TGTGCCAGCAGCCCCAGAAAGATGGGGGCCGAAAAACTGTTTTTT.

The chain links TRBV11-2 to TRBJ2-1, with D possibly being TRBD2 (5 bases). V lost 2 bases and J 16 bases, leaving 21 bases between the germline ends. Germline assignment: CDR1 SGHAT and CDR2 FQNNGV. The length of the CDR3 is 14 residues. This CDR3 is CASSLYQSEGSNFF. CDR3 DNA: TGTGCCAGCAGCTTATACCAATCCGAAGGGAGCAATTTCTTC.

In this sample, this clone turned up a few times. The chain links TRBV7-7 to TRBJ2-5; tentative D call: TRBD1 (6 bases). V was trimmed by 5 bases and J by 4 bases, leaving 11 bases between them. CDR1 and CDR2 from the germline V gene are SSHAT and FNYEAQ (reference sequence). This CDR3 has 13 residues. The CDR3 nucleotides read TGTGCCAGCAGCGTCGACAGGTCAGAGACCCAGTACTTC. Protein: CASSVDRSETQYF.

V is TRBV6-5 and J is TRBJ2-1, with TRBD2 identical over 9 bases. This CDR3 spans 15 amino acids. Trimming cost V 0 bases and J 4 bases; bases outside gene matches: 1. Germline V gene sequence: CDR1 MNHEY, CDR2 SVGAGI. The CDR3 coding sequence is TGTGCCAGCAGTTACTCGGCGGGAGGGTACAATGAGCAGTTCTTC. It codes for CASSYSAGGYNEQFF.

J is TRBJ2-7 and V is TRBV5-1; the D gene is possibly TRBD2 (6 bases). Germline V gene sequence: CDR1 SGHRS, CDR2 YFSETQ. The CDR3 sequence is 15 residues long. V was trimmed by 4 bases and J by 5 bases, leaving 19 bases between them. DNA for the CDR3: TGCGCCAGCAGCCTGGGACTCATAGCCTGGGACGAGCAGTACTTC. This translates into CASSLGLIAWDEQYF. The entire variable domain, with the rest obtained from reference TRBV5-1 and TRBJ2-7, is as follows: KAGVTQTPRYLIKTRGQQVTLSCSPISGHRSVSWYQQTPGQGLQFLFEYFSETQRNKGNFPGRFSGRQFSNSRSEMNVSTLELGDSALYLCASSLGLIAWDEQYFGPGTRLTVT.

The chain links TRBV7-2 to TRBJ1-1; no firm D call. Trimming removed 3 bases at V and 1 base at J, with 6 bases between. Germline CDR1 and CDR2: SGHTA and FQGNSA. The CDR3 covers 13 residues. The CDR3 sequence: CASSFRKNTEAFF. In DNA, the CDR3 is TGTGCCAGCAGCTTCAGGAAGAACACTGAAGCTTTCTTT. The variable domain in full, completed from reference TRBV7-2 and TRBJ1-1, reads GAGVSQSPSNKVTEKGKDVELRCDPISGHTALYWYRQSLGQGLEFLIYFQGNSAPDKSGLPSDRFSAERTGGSVSTLTIQRTQQEDSAVYLCASSFRKNTEAFFGQGTRLTVV.

This clone appeared many times. This sequence joins TRBV10-3 and TRBJ2-1; 8 bases are a match to TRBD2. The CDR3 extends over 14 amino acids. The V and J ends lost 7 bases and 9 bases, in that order; junction bases with no gene match: 11. The germline V gene encodes CDR1 ENHRY and CDR2 SYGVKD. In DNA form, the CDR3 reads TGTGCCATCAATCCCGGGACTAGTGATGGTGAGCAGTTCTTC. The encoded protein is CAINPGTSDGEQFF.